This TCR beta chain was recovered during a study of cytomegalovirus exposure and HLA in healthy donors. Turning to the study itself: Earlier, roughly 120 million unique TCR beta sequences were recovered from approximately 200 million T cells by an analysis. Overall study results and limits: A missense variant in DCLRE1C was later tied to TCR beta V- and J-gene trimming. It was shown in a later analysis that HLA-associated TCR beta chains were more clonally expanded than other, equally common chains.

With 6 bases removed from V and 6 bases from J, the gap between germline ends came to 15 bases. The CDR3 runs 13 residues. From germline, CDR1 is SGHVS and CDR2 FQNEAQ. Use of 60 Vbeta and 13 Jbeta primers characterized the PCR. Repertoires were generated with immunoSEQ multiplex PCR, while TCRdb's copy carries only in-frame clones and drops some. The table has 45,000 to 65,000 clones, about 71% seen once. Concerning this clone: What it recognizes is unknown.

The genes are TRBV7-8 and TRBJ2-7; no reliable D call. What was sequenced was PBMCs. The source of this sequence is a woman between 50 and 59 years old in good health and CMV-seropositive. This CDR3 reads CASRAFDLSEQYF. DNA for the CDR3: TGTGCCAGCAGGGCATTCGATCTCTCCGAGCAGTACTTC. Full variable domain (rest looked up from reference TRBV7-8 and TRBJ2-7): GAGVSQSPRYKVAKRGQDVALRCDPISGHVSLFWYQQALGQGPEFLTYFQNEAQLDKSGLPSDRFFAERPEGSVSTLKIQRTQQEDSAVYLCASRAFDLSEQYFGPGTRLTVT.